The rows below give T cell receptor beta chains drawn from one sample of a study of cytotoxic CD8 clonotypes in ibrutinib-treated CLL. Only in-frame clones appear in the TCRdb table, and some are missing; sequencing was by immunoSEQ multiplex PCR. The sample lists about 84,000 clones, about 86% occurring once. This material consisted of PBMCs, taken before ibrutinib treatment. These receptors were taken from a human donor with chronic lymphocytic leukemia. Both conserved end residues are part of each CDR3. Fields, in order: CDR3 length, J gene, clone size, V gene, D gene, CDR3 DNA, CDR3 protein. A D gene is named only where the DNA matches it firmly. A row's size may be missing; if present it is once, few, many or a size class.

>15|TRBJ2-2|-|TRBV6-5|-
TGTGCCAGCACCCTGAGGCATGTGAACACCGGGGAGCTGTTTTTT
CASTLRHVNTGELFF
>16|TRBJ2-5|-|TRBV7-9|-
TGTGCCAGCAGCTTAGGGGCGGCTGCCTTACAAGAGACCCAGTACTTC
CASSLGAAALQETQYF
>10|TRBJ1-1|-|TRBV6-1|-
TGTGCCAGCAGTGAAGCTAGAGCTTTCTTT
CASSEARAFF
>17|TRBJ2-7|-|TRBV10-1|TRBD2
TGCGCCAGCAGTGACGGGGCGGGAGGGGTTGGTTCCTACGAGCAGTACTTC
CASSDGAGGVGSYEQYF
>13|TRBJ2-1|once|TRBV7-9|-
TGTGCCAGCAGGTCCTCCGGGGCCCAAAAGCAGTTCTTC
CASRSSGAQKQFF
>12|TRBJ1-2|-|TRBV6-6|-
TGTGCCAGCAGTTACGGTCGAGACAGGAGCACCTTC
CASSYGRDRSTF
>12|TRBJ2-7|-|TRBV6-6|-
TGTGCCAGCAGTACCCCCAACCACGAGCAGTACTTC
CASSTPNHEQYF
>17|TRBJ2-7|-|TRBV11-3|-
TGTGCCAGCAGCTTAGCCCGACAGGCACTCGTTTCCCACGAGCAGTACTTC
CASSLARQALVSHEQYF
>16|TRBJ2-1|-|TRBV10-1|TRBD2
TGCGCCAGCAGTGACGCCGGGACTAGCGGGTTCGGTGAGCAGTTCTTC
CASSDAGTSGFGEQFF
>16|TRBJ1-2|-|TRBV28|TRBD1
TGTGCCAGCAGTGTCCTCGGACAGGGGGCGAGATATGGCTACACCTTC
CASSVLGQGARYGYTF
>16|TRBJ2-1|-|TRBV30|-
TGTGCCTGGACCGCCGCGACAGGTTTGTATTACAATGAGCAGTTCTTC
CAWTAATGLYYNEQFF
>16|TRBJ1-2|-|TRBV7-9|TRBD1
TGTGCCAGCAGCTTATCCGGGACAGGGGTTTTGAATGGCTACACCTTC
CASSLSGTGVLNGYTF
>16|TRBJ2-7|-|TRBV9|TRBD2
TGTGCCAGCAGCGTAGCGGCGGGAGCGCCCCCCTACGAGCAGTACTTC
CASSVAAGAPPYEQYF
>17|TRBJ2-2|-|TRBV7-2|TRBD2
TGTGCCAGCAGCTGGCGTACTAGCGGGGGTAACACCGGGGAGCTGTTTTTT
CASSWRTSGGNTGELFF
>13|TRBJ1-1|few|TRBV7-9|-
TGTGCCAGCAGCTTAGTACAGGGAAGGGAAGCTTTCTTT
CASSLVQGREAFF
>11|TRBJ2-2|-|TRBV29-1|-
TGCAGCGTTGATCCGGGCGGGGAGCTGTTTTTT
CSVDPGGELFF
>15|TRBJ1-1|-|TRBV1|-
TGCACCAGCAGCCGAGTCCCCAAGCCGAACACTGAAGCTTTCTTT
CTSSRVPKPNTEAFF
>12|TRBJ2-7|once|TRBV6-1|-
TGTGCCAGCAACCTTCGGGATTACGAGCAGTACTTC
CASNLRDYEQYF
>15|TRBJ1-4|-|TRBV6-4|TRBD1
TGTGCCAGCCGCGCAGGGGGCGTAACGGGCGAAAAACTGTTTTTT
CASRAGGVTGEKLFF
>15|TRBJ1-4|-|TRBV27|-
TGTGCCAGCAGTTTATCGGCAGGGCGTAGTGAAAAACTGTTTTTT
CASSLSAGRSEKLFF
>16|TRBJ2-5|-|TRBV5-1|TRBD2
TGCGCCAGCAGCTTGGAACCACTAGCGGGAGGAGAGACCCAGTACTTC
CASSLEPLAGGETQYF